This TCR beta chain was captured in a study of blood T cell repertoires in COVID-19. Across the whole study: Sources were T cells, B-cell-depleted T cells, or PBMCs; the material itself was cDNA or gDNA.

Original processing notes: Quantification of nucleated cells was approximated via reference gene primer amplification. The table came from immunoSEQ multiplex PCR; TCRdb's copy has only in-frame clones and leaves some out. V and J calls plus clone size are reproduced from that table; the DNA served to infer D and trimming. This sample yields hundreds of thousands of clones, of which roughly 91% are seen a single time; approximately 4.5% belongs to the top ten. V was pared by 3 bases and J by 9 bases, with 8 bases of the junction left unmatched. Germline V CDR1 and CDR2: SGDLS, YYNGEE. The CDR3 spans 15 residues.

Input material: peripheral blood. V and J are TRBV9 and TRBJ2-1, with 11 bases matching TRBD2. The clonotype was recovered from a woman under 40 with acute or convalescent COVID-19. CDR3: CASSGSGGAGSEQFF. The CDR3 coding sequence is TGTGCCAGCAGCGGTAGCGGGGGGGCCGGAAGTGAGCAGTTCTTC.